Below, 9 T cell receptor beta chains from the same sample are listed, as sequenced in a study of T cell responses to AZD1222 COVID-19 vaccine (dated by TCRdb to the early 2020s). Receptor amplification or capture employed the immunoSEQ multiplex PCR assay. TCRdb's version of the immuneACCESS table is confined to in-frame rearrangements and falls short of the full clone set. An unresolved V gene accounts for under half of the shortfall where checked; the remainder is of unknown origin. Here the sample has over 100,000 clones; 70% to 90% occur a single time. The leading ten clones occupy around 8.6% of the sample. In the paper's terms, the time point label means: baseline before first vaccination. The material was peripheral blood, obtained on day 0 of AZD1222 vaccination. The receptors originated from an adult in good health.

This clone was seen a single time. CDR3 sequence reads: CASSPNSSPAQVTF. The CDR3 DNA is TGCGCCAGCAGCCCTAACTCCTCCCCAGCGCAGGTCACCTTC. This sequence joins TRBV5-1 and TRBJ1-2, with no clear D. CDR3 length: 14 residues. Per the germline V gene, CDR1 is SGHRS and CDR2 is YFSETQ. V was shortened by 4 bases and J by 13 bases, with 23 bases between the two germline ends.

A single count supports this clone. V is TRBV30 and J is TRBJ2-5; no firm D call. Germline V CDR1 and CDR2: GTSNPN, SVGIG (reference sequence). V lost 0 bases, J lost 0 bases, and 8 bases lay in between. CDR3 size: 14 residues. The CDR3 loop reads CAWSVTQNQETQYF. DNA of the CDR3: TGTGCCTGGAGTGTAACCCAGAACCAAGAGACCCAGTACTTC. Together with reference TRBV30 and TRBJ2-5, the CDR3 gives the full variable domain: SQTIHQWPATLVQPVGSPLSLECTVEGTSNPNLYWYRQAAGRGLQLLFYSVGIGQISSEVPQNLSASRPQDRQFILSSKKLLLSDSGFYLCAWSVTQNQETQYFGPGTRLLVL.

This rearrangement joins TRBV30 to TRBJ1-4; 11 bases match TRBD1. The CDR3 is 13 residues long. Germline CDR1 reads GTSNPN; CDR2 reads SVGIG (reference sequence). Unmatched junction bases numbered 4, after V lost 5 bases and J lost 8 bases. This CDR3 is CAWGQGAVEKLFF. The CDR3 DNA sequence: TGTGCCTGGGGACAGGGGGCCGTAGAAAAACTGTTTTTT.

This clone was seen only once. The V gene is TRBV5-6, the J gene TRBJ1-2; TRBD1 aligns across 8 bases. Germline V gives CDR1 SGHDT, CDR2 YYEEEE. Trimming at V came to 0 bases and at J to 5 bases, leaving 9 bases not matched to a gene. The CDR3 sequence is 16 residues long. The DNA for the CDR3 is TGTGCCAGCAGCTTGGTTGGGGCAGGGGGCGCTTATGGCTACACCTTC. As protein: CASSLVGAGGAYGYTF.

This rearrangement joins TRBV10-1 to TRBJ2-3, with D maybe TRBD1 (6 bases). CDR3 size: 16 residues. Trimming left V 5 bases short and J 2 bases short, with 17 bases between. The V gene's germline CDR1 is WNHNN and CDR2 SYGVQD (reference sequence). The CDR3 sequence: CASSNPRGSDTDTQYF. CDR3 in DNA: TGCGCCAGCAGTAATCCCAGGGGATCCGACACAGATACGCAGTATTTT.

The chain uses TRBV19 and TRBJ2-7; D unresolved. Germline CDR1 reads LNHDA; CDR2 reads SQIVND (reference sequence). The CDR3 runs 12 residues. V was shortened by 4 bases and J by 6 bases, with 10 bases between the two germline ends. The CDR3 region is CASSNDLSEQYF. CDR3 sequence (DNA): TGTGCCAGTAGTAACGACTTGAGCGAGCAGTACTTC.

This clone was counted a few times. This sequence joins TRBV7-3 and TRBJ1-6; 10 bases match TRBD1. The germline V gene encodes CDR1 SGHTA and CDR2 FQGTGA. The CDR3 is made up of 14 amino acids. The V and J ends lost 3 bases and 8 bases, in that order; junction bases with no gene match: 1. CDR3 DNA sequence: TGTGCCAGCAGCTTGACAGGGGGCGATTCACCCCTCCACTTT. Translation gives CASSLTGGDSPLHF.

On this clone: The junction departs from the called germline gene at one end, perhaps through a read error. This CDR3 is also generated by other DNA sequences in the sample. The chain uses TRBV11-2 and TRBJ1-1; 7 bases match TRBD1. This CDR3 has 13 residues. Germline V gene lookup returns CDR1 SGHAT and CDR2 FQNNGV. CDR3 in DNA: TGTGCCAGCAGCCTAGACAGGGACACTGAAGCTTTCTTT. This translates into CASSLDRDTEAFF.

This chain uses TRBV6-5 with TRBJ1-1; D not certain. Trimming removed 6 bases at V and 5 bases at J, with 13 bases between. This CDR3 has 13 amino acids. Germline V gene data show CDR1 as MNHEY and CDR2 as SVGAGI. The CDR3 bases are TGTGCCAGCAGCGATGGAGGGAGGACTGAAGCTTTCTTT. Its protein is CASSDGGRTEAFF.